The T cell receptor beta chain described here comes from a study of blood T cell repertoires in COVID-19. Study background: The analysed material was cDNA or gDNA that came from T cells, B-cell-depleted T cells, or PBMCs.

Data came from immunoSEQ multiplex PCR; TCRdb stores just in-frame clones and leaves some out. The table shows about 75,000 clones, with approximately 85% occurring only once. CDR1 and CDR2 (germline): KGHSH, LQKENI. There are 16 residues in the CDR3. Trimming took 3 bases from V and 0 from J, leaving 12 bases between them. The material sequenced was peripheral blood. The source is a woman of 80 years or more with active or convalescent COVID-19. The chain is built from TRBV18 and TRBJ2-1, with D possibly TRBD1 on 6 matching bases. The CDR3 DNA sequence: TGTGCCAGCTCACCCCGGGACAAGAGCTCCTACAATGAGCAGTTCTTC. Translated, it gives CASSPRDKSSYNEQFF. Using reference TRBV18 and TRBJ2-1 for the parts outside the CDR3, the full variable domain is NAGVMQNPRHLVRRRGQEARLRCSPMKGHSHVYWYRQLPEEGLKFMVYLQKENIIDESGMPKERFSAEFPKEGPSILRIQQVVRGDSAAYFCASSPRDKSSYNEQFFGPGTRLTVL.